A selection of T cell receptor beta chains follows, all from one sample in a study of OX40 agonist ivuxolimab in advanced cancers. The data were produced by immunoSEQ multiplex PCR, yet TCRdb's version contains in-frame clones alone and is incomplete. Altogether 55,000 to 70,000 clones are present, approximately 85% being singletons, with the ten largest covering about 2.4%. Sequenced material: CD4+ or CD8+ T cells sorted from blood, taken in a trial of the OX40 agonist ivuxolimab. All receptors derive from an adult with an advanced solid tumor such as melanoma, head and neck, liver or kidney cancer. Both conserved end residues are part of each CDR3. Fields, in order: J gene, D gene, clone size, V gene, CDR3 DNA, CDR3 protein. A D gene is named only where the DNA matches it firmly. A clone size is listed for some rows: how often the clone was seen (once, few, many), or a class if it is expanded.

j_call: TRBJ1-2
d_call: .
clone_size: .
v_call: TRBV5-8
cdr3_nt: TGTGCCAGCAGCTTGATGGAGGGAGCAAACTATGGCTACACCTTC
cdr3_aa: CASSLMEGANYGYTF

j_call: TRBJ1-1
d_call: .
clone_size: .
v_call: TRBV19
cdr3_nt: TGTGCCAGTAGACAGGGTAGGGACACTGAAGCTTTCTTT
cdr3_aa: CASRQGRDTEAFF

j_call: TRBJ1-2
d_call: .
clone_size: .
v_call: TRBV7-2
cdr3_nt: TGTGCCAGCAGCTTAGGGGACCCCCCTAACTATGGCTACACCTTC
cdr3_aa: CASSLGDPPNYGYTF

j_call: TRBJ2-3
d_call: TRBD2
clone_size: once
v_call: TRBV6-1
cdr3_nt: TGTGCCAGCAGTGAAAGGCCCTTCGTCGGCGGGGGGGCCGAAGTAGCAGATACGCAGTATTTT
cdr3_aa: CASSERPFVGGGAEVADTQYF

j_call: TRBJ2-7
d_call: TRBD1
clone_size: .
v_call: TRBV9
cdr3_nt: TGTGCCAGCAGCGTAGACGGGGACAGGGCCGAGCAGTACTTC
cdr3_aa: CASSVDGDRAEQYF

j_call: TRBJ2-5
d_call: TRBD1
clone_size: once
v_call: TRBV7-2
cdr3_nt: TGTGCCAGCAGCTCTGACAGGGGGGCGGAGACCCAGTACTTC
cdr3_aa: CASSSDRGAETQYF

j_call: TRBJ1-4
d_call: .
clone_size: .
v_call: TRBV15
cdr3_nt: TGTGCCACCAGCAGAGATCTGGCAGCAACTAATGAAAAACTGTTTTTT
cdr3_aa: CATSRDLAATNEKLFF

j_call: TRBJ2-7
d_call: TRBD2
clone_size: once
v_call: TRBV6-5
cdr3_nt: TGTGCCAGCAGATACGGGACTAGCGACTCCTACGAGCAGTACTTC
cdr3_aa: CASRYGTSDSYEQYF

j_call: TRBJ1-2
d_call: .
clone_size: .
v_call: TRBV6-5
cdr3_nt: TGTGCCAGCAGTGAAGCGAGGGGGGGTGGCTACACCTTC
cdr3_aa: CASSEARGGGYTF

j_call: TRBJ2-5
d_call: .
clone_size: .
v_call: TRBV7-7
cdr3_nt: TGTGCTAGCAGCTTAGGGCAAGAAGAGACCCAGTACTTC
cdr3_aa: CASSLGQEETQYF

j_call: TRBJ2-2
d_call: TRBD2
clone_size: few
v_call: TRBV7-2
cdr3_nt: TGTGCCAGCAGCTTACTACTAGCGGTCACAGAGCTGTTTTTT
cdr3_aa: CASSLLLAVTELFF

j_call: TRBJ1-2
d_call: .
clone_size: .
v_call: TRBV10-3
cdr3_nt: TGTGCCATCAGTGAGTCTAGGGGTAGCGGCTATGGCTACACCTTC
cdr3_aa: CAISESRGSGYGYTF

j_call: TRBJ2-5
d_call: TRBD1
clone_size: .
v_call: TRBV6-6
cdr3_nt: TGTGCCAGCAGTTACGACAGGGGAAGCCAAGAGACCCAGTACTTC
cdr3_aa: CASSYDRGSQETQYF

j_call: TRBJ2-7
d_call: .
clone_size: .
v_call: TRBV5-1
cdr3_nt: TGCGCCAGCAGCCCCGGGCAAACCTACGAGCAGTACTTC
cdr3_aa: CASSPGQTYEQYF

j_call: TRBJ2-2
d_call: .
clone_size: .
v_call: TRBV7-2
cdr3_nt: TGTGCCAGCAGCTTAGGTCTGGGCCGGGAGCTGTTTTTT
cdr3_aa: CASSLGLGRELFF

j_call: TRBJ2-7
d_call: .
clone_size: .
v_call: TRBV19
cdr3_nt: TGTGCCAGTCGTGCGGGTGGCGAAACCTACGAGCAGTACTTC
cdr3_aa: CASRAGGETYEQYF

j_call: TRBJ1-1
d_call: TRBD1
clone_size: few
v_call: TRBV7-9
cdr3_nt: TGTGCCAGCAGCCGATGGACAGGGCTAATGAACACTGAAGCTTTCTTT
cdr3_aa: CASSRWTGLMNTEAFF

j_call: TRBJ1-6
d_call: .
clone_size: .
v_call: TRBV4-3
cdr3_nt: TGCGCCAGCAGCCAAGCGACACCGAGCTCCTATAATTCACCCCTCCACTTT
cdr3_aa: CASSQATPSSYNSPLHF

j_call: TRBJ1-5
d_call: .
clone_size: .
v_call: TRBV6-1
cdr3_nt: TGTGCCAGCAGTGAAGTAGGAGGTGGCGGCAATCAGCCCCAGCATTTT
cdr3_aa: CASSEVGGGGNQPQHF

j_call: TRBJ2-7
d_call: TRBD1
clone_size: .
v_call: TRBV6-1
cdr3_nt: TGTGCCAGCGCCCCGGTACAGGGGTCGGGTGAGCAGTACTTC
cdr3_aa: CASAPVQGSGEQYF

j_call: TRBJ1-2
d_call: .
clone_size: .
v_call: TRBV10-3
cdr3_nt: TGTGCCATCAGTGAGTCGGAAGGGCGCGGTGGCTACACCTTC
cdr3_aa: CAISESEGRGGYTF

j_call: TRBJ2-7
d_call: .
clone_size: medium-sized
v_call: TRBV5-1
cdr3_nt: TGCGCCAGCAGCTTTCCGAGGGCGCGTGAGCAGTACTTC
cdr3_aa: CASSFPRAREQYF

j_call: TRBJ2-4
d_call: TRBD1
clone_size: .
v_call: TRBV6-1
cdr3_nt: TGTGCCAGCAGGAAGGGACAGGGGGCAAAAAACATTCAGTACTTC
cdr3_aa: CASRKGQGAKNIQYF

j_call: TRBJ1-1
d_call: .
clone_size: .
v_call: TRBV7-2
cdr3_nt: TGTGCCAGCAGCTTAATGGGACACACTGAAGCTTTCTTT
cdr3_aa: CASSLMGHTEAFF

j_call: TRBJ2-5
d_call: .
clone_size: few
v_call: TRBV4-1
cdr3_nt: TGCGCCAGCAGCCAAGATAGAGGGACTGGCGAGACCCAGTACTTC
cdr3_aa: CASSQDRGTGETQYF

j_call: TRBJ1-6
d_call: .
clone_size: .
v_call: TRBV14
cdr3_nt: TGTGCCAGCAGCCGAACCGGGGCCTTTAATTCACCCCTCCACTTT
cdr3_aa: CASSRTGAFNSPLHF

j_call: TRBJ1-4
d_call: .
clone_size: .
v_call: TRBV9
cdr3_nt: TGTGCCAGCAGCGTAGGACAGGTCCCAACTAATGAAAAACTGTTTTTT
cdr3_aa: CASSVGQVPTNEKLFF

j_call: TRBJ2-2
d_call: TRBD1
clone_size: many
v_call: TRBV6-6
cdr3_nt: TGTGCCAGCTCTTGGACAGGGGCCGGGGAGCTGTTTTTT
cdr3_aa: CASSWTGAGELFF

j_call: TRBJ1-6
d_call: TRBD1
clone_size: .
v_call: TRBV18
cdr3_nt: TGTGCCAGCTCACTCCGTCCCGGGACAGGTTGGAATATTAATTCACCCCTCCACTTT
cdr3_aa: CASSLRPGTGWNINSPLHF

j_call: TRBJ1-1
d_call: .
clone_size: .
v_call: TRBV7-8
cdr3_nt: TGTGCCAGCAGCCTACGACAGCTTGAGAACACTGAAGCTTTCTTT
cdr3_aa: CASSLRQLENTEAFF

j_call: TRBJ2-6
d_call: .
clone_size: .
v_call: TRBV4-1
cdr3_nt: TGCGCCAGCAGCCGGGAAGGGTCAGGGCCCTCTGGGGCCAACGTCCTGACTTTC
cdr3_aa: CASSREGSGPSGANVLTF

j_call: TRBJ1-1
d_call: .
clone_size: .
v_call: TRBV9
cdr3_nt: TGTGCCAGCAGCGGTGGGGGTCTGACGAAGAACACTGAAGCTTTCTTT
cdr3_aa: CASSGGGLTKNTEAFF

j_call: TRBJ2-3
d_call: .
clone_size: .
v_call: TRBV11-2
cdr3_nt: TGTGCCAGCAGCTTGGGGAGGACAGATACGCAGTATTTT
cdr3_aa: CASSLGRTDTQYF

j_call: TRBJ1-3
d_call: .
clone_size: .
v_call: TRBV15
cdr3_nt: TGTGCCACCAGCAGAGATACGACGACCTTCTCTGGAAACACCATATATTTT
cdr3_aa: CATSRDTTTFSGNTIYF

j_call: TRBJ2-3
d_call: TRBD2
clone_size: .
v_call: TRBV4-1
cdr3_nt: TGCGCCAGCAGCCTGAGGACTAGCGGGGGGCGGGATACGCAGTATTTT
cdr3_aa: CASSLRTSGGRDTQYF

j_call: TRBJ2-1
d_call: TRBD2
clone_size: .
v_call: TRBV11-3
cdr3_nt: TGTGCCAGCAGCTTAGGGCGCGGGGGGGACAATGAGCAGTTCTTC
cdr3_aa: CASSLGRGGDNEQFF

j_call: TRBJ2-1
d_call: TRBD1
clone_size: .
v_call: TRBV9
cdr3_nt: TGTGCCAGCAGCGTAACGACAGGGGTTATGTTCTTC
cdr3_aa: CASSVTTGVMFF

j_call: TRBJ2-1
d_call: TRBD1
clone_size: .
v_call: TRBV5-1
cdr3_nt: TGCGCCAGCAGCTTGGGGGACAGCTCCTACAATGAGCAGTTCTTC
cdr3_aa: CASSLGDSSYNEQFF

j_call: TRBJ1-5
d_call: TRBD1
clone_size: .
v_call: TRBV19
cdr3_nt: TGTGCCAGTAGTATAGTATGGGCGAACCGGGACAGGGGACTGTTGATAAATCAGCCCCAGCATTTT
cdr3_aa: CASSIVWANRDRGLLINQPQHF

j_call: TRBJ2-5
d_call: TRBD2
clone_size: .
v_call: TRBV9
cdr3_nt: TGTGCCAGCAGCGTTGGGGCTAGCGGGGGCCCGTACCAAGAGACCCAGTACTTC
cdr3_aa: CASSVGASGGPYQETQYF

j_call: TRBJ1-1
d_call: .
clone_size: once
v_call: TRBV27
cdr3_nt: TGTGCCAGCAGTTTATCCCCTCATTTAGAAGCTTTCTTT
cdr3_aa: CASSLSPHLEAFF

j_call: TRBJ2-2
d_call: TRBD1
clone_size: .
v_call: TRBV23-1
cdr3_nt: TGCGCCAGCAGTGGTAAGGGGACAGGGAGCGCCCCGATACCAGGGGAGCTGTTTTTT
cdr3_aa: CASSGKGTGSAPIPGELFF

j_call: TRBJ1-5
d_call: TRBD1
clone_size: .
v_call: TRBV4-2
cdr3_nt: TGTGCCAGCAGCCACCGGGACAGGGGTTCAGATCAGCCCCAGCATTTT
cdr3_aa: CASSHRDRGSDQPQHF

j_call: TRBJ2-2
d_call: .
clone_size: few
v_call: TRBV27
cdr3_nt: TGTGCCAGCAGTCCTCGAGGGGTTGTCACCGGGGAGCTGTTTTTT
cdr3_aa: CASSPRGVVTGELFF

j_call: TRBJ2-7
d_call: .
clone_size: .
v_call: TRBV10-3
cdr3_nt: TGTGCCATCAGTGGAAGGGAGGTGGGGTTCTCCTACGAGCAGTACTTC
cdr3_aa: CAISGREVGFSYEQYF

j_call: TRBJ2-5
d_call: TRBD1
clone_size: .
v_call: TRBV11-2
cdr3_nt: TGTGCCAGCAGGACGACAGGGCAGGAGACCCAGTACTTC
cdr3_aa: CASRTTGQETQYF

j_call: TRBJ2-1
d_call: TRBD2
clone_size: .
v_call: TRBV10-3
cdr3_nt: TGTGCCACGAAGTCTAGCGGGGGGAGTTCCAACTCCTACAATGAGCAGTTCTTC
cdr3_aa: CATKSSGGSSNSYNEQFF

j_call: TRBJ1-3
d_call: TRBD1
clone_size: .
v_call: TRBV7-9
cdr3_nt: TGTGCCAGCAGGCCCGCTCGACAGGGGCTCTCTGGAAACACCATATATTTT
cdr3_aa: CASRPARQGLSGNTIYF

j_call: TRBJ1-3
d_call: .
clone_size: .
v_call: TRBV6-5
cdr3_nt: TGTGCCAGCAGTTACTCCGGGGGCACCTCTGGAAACACCATATATTTT
cdr3_aa: CASSYSGGTSGNTIYF

j_call: TRBJ2-4
d_call: .
clone_size: .
v_call: TRBV6-1
cdr3_nt: TGTGCCAGCAGTGAAGCCCGACTAGCCAAAAACATTCAGTACTTC
cdr3_aa: CASSEARLAKNIQYF

j_call: TRBJ1-4
d_call: .
clone_size: .
v_call: TRBV19
cdr3_nt: TGTGCCACGAGGGAGAGAGGAAGGGAAGAAAAACTGTTTTTT
cdr3_aa: CATRERGREEKLFF

j_call: TRBJ1-1
d_call: .
clone_size: .
v_call: TRBV6-5
cdr3_nt: TGTGCCAGCAGTTACTCCGCCAGGGGAGGCACTGAAGCTTTCTTT
cdr3_aa: CASSYSARGGTEAFF

j_call: TRBJ2-3
d_call: .
clone_size: .
v_call: TRBV28
cdr3_nt: TGTGCCAGCAGTTCCGAGGGGACTGGGACAGATACGCAGTATTTT
cdr3_aa: CASSSEGTGTDTQYF

j_call: TRBJ1-5
d_call: .
clone_size: .
v_call: TRBV11-2
cdr3_nt: TGTGCCAGCAGCTTAGAGGCCGGGTTGAATCAGCCCCAGCATTTT
cdr3_aa: CASSLEAGLNQPQHF

j_call: TRBJ2-7
d_call: TRBD1
clone_size: .
v_call: TRBV5-1
cdr3_nt: TGCGCCAGCAGCTCCGGACAGGGGGCCTACGAGCAGTACTTC
cdr3_aa: CASSSGQGAYEQYF

j_call: TRBJ2-5
d_call: .
clone_size: .
v_call: TRBV7-9
cdr3_nt: TGTGCCAGCAGCCGGGCGACAGACCAGGGGGAGACCCAGTACTTC
cdr3_aa: CASSRATDQGETQYF